The entry below gives a single TCR beta chain sequence along with its context. There is no known antigen for this receptor. Base qualities are not at hand, and no much larger clone is one base apart. Cut back by 6 bases and 4 bases, the V and J ends lie 13 bases apart. Measured from the cysteine to the phenylalanine, the CDR3 is 12 residues long. The kept DNA is CDR3 alone, 36 bases in frame from the first base. From the germline V gene, CDR1 is SQVTM and CDR2 is ANQGSEA. This record comes from a study of STAT5B mutations in CD4+ large granular lymphocyte leukemia (dated by TCRdb to the early 2020s). About the full investigation: Among the healthy controls, the CDR3 'QG' motif was associated with a particular HLA allele. TCRbeta repertoires of CD4+ T-cell large granular lymphocyte leukemia patients were compared with those of healthy blood donors. The purity of purified fractions was confirmed by flow cytometry on FACSCanto II or FACSVerse to exceed 95% among lymphocytes.

Results the study describes overall, beyond this receptor: Enrichment of TRBV06-family usage was observed among the top patient clones (8/27) relative to healthy controls (2/35). Main leukemic clonotypes were private to each patient, although 25% to 30% of the main leukemic clonotypes were found at low frequency in the non-leukemic repertoires of other patients. The data were not HLA-matched, and the higher clonality in CD4+ T-LGLL than in CD8+ T-LGLL could be due to the relatively small sample size. Greater clonality appeared to be present in CD4-sorted patient repertoires than in healthy CD4+ repertoires, and the difference was retained after the putative leukemic clones were removed.

Healthy controls were 37 blood donors whose buffy coats came from the Finnish Red Cross blood service. All TCR-sequenced material derived from peripheral blood: patient blood samples and healthy donor buffy coats. Peripheral blood mononuclear cells were isolated by Ficoll-Hypaque gradient centrifugation. Magnetic purification was used to isolate CD4+ cells from the buffy coats of the healthy controls. Genomic DNA was extracted using the Gentra Puregene Cell and Tissue kit, and a Qubit 2.0 fluorometer was used to quantify it. The immunoSEQ assay at survey resolution was applied to genomic DNA for sequencing of TCRbeta rearrangements. As for how the authors treated the data: In the TCR sequencing data, the lowest productive clonotype frequency that could be detected was 2.59 x 10-5. Only productive TCRbeta rearrangements, meaning sequences that were complete and in-frame, were kept for the analyses. Sample clonality was computed as Simpson clonality in the immunoSEQ Analyzer version 3.0. Clones were categorized by frequency as very rare, small, medium, large (1-20%) or hyperexpanded (>20%). Generation probabilities were estimated with OLGA 1.2.3, V-gene circos plots were made with VDJtools, specificities were searched in VDJdb, and CDR3 motifs were identified with GLIPH. TCRdb limited this immuneACCESS table to in-frame rearrangements with V and J called. A share of clones is missing; checked studies link under half to unresolved V genes, and the rest is unexplained. V and J calls plus clone size are reproduced from that table; the DNA served to infer D and trimming. This sample lists under 35,000 clones; around four fifths were detected once. Of the sample, roughly 0.31% falls within the top ten clones.

Material: CD4+ T cells from blood buffy coats. Rearrangement joined TRBV29-1 to TRBJ2-7; TRBD1 could be the D gene, as 6 bases match. This sequence was found in a human donor in good health. The CDR3 is CSVTGPGYEQYF. In nucleotide form, the sequence is TGCAGCGTCACAGGGCCCGGTTACGAGCAGTACTTC.